This T cell receptor beta chain was sequenced during a study of cytomegalovirus exposure and HLA in healthy donors. Study conclusions and caveats: TCR beta sequences reportedly predicted most subjects' HLA-A and HLA-B alleles accurately. Later analysis associated a missense DCLRE1C variant with TCR beta V- and J-gene trimming. A later analysis found common viral pathogens apparently linked to several of the most significant clusters.

Germline V lookup: CDR1 SGHDN, CDR2 FVKESK. The CDR3 totals 12 residues. Trimming removed 4 bases at V and 11 bases at J, with 12 bases between. Notes on this clone: Its antigen remains unknown.

PCR was performed using 60 Vbeta and 13 Jbeta primers. Repertoires were generated with immunoSEQ multiplex PCR, while TCRdb's copy carries only in-frame clones and drops some. The table lists roughly 150,000 clones, around four fifths of them singletons. The clonotype comes from a man aged 18 to 29 in good health and CMV-seropositive. Material for sequencing was PBMCs. The J gene is TRBJ2-4, the V gene TRBV14, with TRBD2 as a possible D gene (5 bases). CDR3 in amino acids: CASSPLAGVQYF. As DNA, the CDR3 is TGTGCCAGCAGCCCCTTGGCGGGCGTTCAGTACTTC.